This note documents a single TCR beta chain sequence. This sample is drawn from a study of monozygotic twins with inflammatory bowel disease. The CDR3 runs 13 residues. CDR1 SGHTA and CDR2 FQGNSA come from the germline V gene. TCRdb reprocessed the 5' RACE reads, with one entry per CDR3 protein and no DNA. This sample's table reports about 160,000 distinct CDR3 sequences. The sample was blood. The chain employs TRBV7-2 and TRBJ2-7. This receptor was obtained from a human donor with ulcerative colitis or Crohn's disease, or a healthy co-twin of an affected twin (not recorded which). This CDR3 is CASSLQGMVEQYF.